The 20 T cell receptor beta chains below come from one sample, sequenced in a study of blood T cell repertoires in COVID-19. Assay used: immunoSEQ multiplex PCR; TCRdb lists only in-frame clones, some missing. The repertoire holds tens of thousands of clones, roughly 82% seen once, with approximately 1.3% in the top ten. Sequencing was carried out using peripheral blood. These TCRs come from a woman of 80 years or more with acute or convalescent COVID-19.

This clone has only one observation. The CDR3: CASSPGGVYNSPLHF. The CDR3 DNA follows: TGTGCCAGCAGCCCAGGTGGCGTCTATAATTCACCCCTCCACTTT. This chain uses TRBV27 with TRBJ1-6, with D unresolved. V was trimmed by 6 bases and J by 3 bases, leaving 12 bases between them. Germline V gives CDR1 MNHEY, CDR2 SMNVEV (reference sequence). The CDR3 is made up of 15 amino acids.

The chain uses TRBV19 and TRBJ2-3; 12 bases match TRBD2. With V trimmed by 3 bases and J by 1 base, 2 bases remained unmatched. CDR1 LNHDA and CDR2 SQIVND come from the germline V gene (reference sequence). The CDR3 sequence is 16 residues long. The CDR3 nucleotides read TGTGCCAGTAGTATTTCTAGCGGGGGGGGCACAGATACGCAGTATTTT. Translation gives CASSISSGGGTDTQYF. Full variable domain (outside the CDR3, taken from reference TRBV19 and TRBJ2-3): DGGITQSPKYLFRKEGQNVTLSCEQNLNHDAMYWYRQDPGQGLRLIYYSQIVNDFQKGDIAEGYSVSREKKESFPLTVTSAQKNPTAFYLCASSISSGGGTDTQYFGPGTRLTVL.

This clone came up once. This sequence joins TRBV7-8 and TRBJ1-3; 9 bases agree with TRBD1. This CDR3 region has 16 residues. In germline, CDR1 is SGHVS, CDR2 FQNEAQ. The trim removed 6 bases at V and 0 bases at J, leaving 6 bases unmatched. As DNA, the CDR3 is TGTGCCAGCAGTTCCACAGGGGGCATCTCTGGAAACACCATATATTTT. Its translation is CASSSTGGISGNTIYF.

The chain uses TRBV28 and TRBJ2-1, with D maybe TRBD1 (6 bases). Germline CDR1 MDHEN, CDR2 SYDVKM. The CDR3 length is 13 residues. Trimming cost V 5 bases and J 8 bases, with 13 bases left between them. The CDR3 protein is CASSLQGAYEQFF. DNA of the CDR3: TGTGCCAGCAGTCTACAGGGTGCGTATGAGCAGTTCTTC.

The chain joins TRBV7-9 to TRBJ1-1; TRBD1 might be the D (6 bases). Germline lookup yields CDR1 SEHNR and CDR2 FQNEAQ (reference sequence). V gave up 1 base and J gave up 8 bases, with 11 bases separating them. This CDR3 region has 13 residues. Here the CDR3 DNA reads TGTGCCAGCAGCTTAGAGGGAGGGGGAGAAGCTTTCTTT. Translated, it gives CASSLEGGGEAFF.

V and J are TRBV5-5 and TRBJ1-2, with a possible D match to TRBD1 (6 bases). The CDR3 extends over 12 amino acids. CDR1 SGHKS and CDR2 YYEKEE come from the germline V gene (reference sequence). The germline V and J ends were trimmed by 4 bases and 9 bases, with 13 bases remaining between them. The CDR3 DNA reads TGTGCCAGCAGCACCCGGACAGATAGCTACACCTTC. Translation gives CASSTRTDSYTF.

The rearrangement uses TRBV19 and TRBJ2-2, with TRBD1 as a possible D gene (5 bases). The CDR3 has 15 amino acids. Germline V lookup: CDR1 LNHDA, CDR2 SQIVND (reference sequence). V was cut by 3 bases and J by 5 bases, with 13 bases left in between. CDR3: CASSMTVGVTGELFF. As DNA, the CDR3 is TGTGCCAGTAGTATGACAGTTGGAGTTACCGGGGAGCTGTTTTTT.

The chain has TRBV3-1 (or the pseudogene TRBV3-2) and TRBJ2-1, with TRBD2 matching 10 bases. The CDR3 sequence is 16 residues long. The germline CDR1 and CDR2 sequences are LGHDT and YNNKEL (reference sequence). With V trimmed by 5 bases and J by 5 bases, 9 bases remained unmatched. The CDR3 reads CASSDRKAGGNNEQFF. As DNA, the CDR3 is TGTGCCAGCAGCGACAGAAAAGCGGGGGGGAACAATGAGCAGTTCTTC.

V and J are TRBV7-2 and TRBJ2-7; possible D gene TRBD1, 6 bases. Germline V gene sequence: CDR1 SGHTA, CDR2 FQGNSA. V was pared by 1 base and J by 7 bases, with 14 bases between. The CDR3 length is 14 residues. This chain's CDR3 is CASSLVSGVGEQYF. CDR3 nucleotides: TGTGCCAGCAGCTTAGTGTCAGGGGTTGGGGAGCAGTACTTC.

This clone was picked up a small number of times. The rearrangement links TRBV6-6 to TRBJ1-2, with D possibly being TRBD1 (5 bases). This CDR3 is built from 14 residues. Germline lookup yields CDR1 MNHNY and CDR2 SVGAGI (reference sequence). The V gene lost 7 bases and the J gene lost 3 bases, with 15 bases spanning the gap. For the CDR3, the DNA is TGTGCCAGCACGAGGGCAGGGACTGACTATGGCTACACCTTC. Amino acids: CASTRAGTDYGYTF.

The chain has TRBV10-2 and TRBJ2-3; 9 bases agree with TRBD2. Germline CDR1 WSHSY, CDR2 SAAADI. This CDR3 is 15 amino acids long. J gave up 4 bases and V 8 bases, and 10 bases lay outside the gene matches. The CDR3 loop reads CASLLRLADADTQYF. The CDR3 DNA reads as TGCGCCAGCCTTCTTAGACTAGCGGACGCAGATACGCAGTATTTT.

This chain connects TRBV5-1 to TRBJ1-1; TRBD1 agrees at 7 bases. J lost 1 base, V lost 6 bases, and 6 bases had no gene match. CDR1 and CDR2 from the germline V gene are SGHRS and YFSETQ. The CDR3 has 14 residues. The CDR3 DNA reads TGCGCCAGCACCTGGGACAGCTCGAACACTGAAGCTTTCTTT. Translated: CASTWDSSNTEAFF. The variable domain in full, with the rest retrieved from reference TRBV5-1 and TRBJ1-1, is KAGVTQTPRYLIKTRGQQVTLSCSPISGHRSVSWYQQTPGQGLQFLFEYFSETQRNKGNFPGRFSGRQFSNSRSEMNVSTLELGDSALYLCASTWDSSNTEAFFGQGTRLTVV.

The V gene is TRBV3-1 (or the pseudogene TRBV3-2), the J gene TRBJ2-7; no reliable D call. V was clipped by 4 bases and J by 0 bases, with 10 bases between them. CDR3 size: 14 residues. Germline values: CDR1 LGHDT, CDR2 YNNKEL (reference sequence). The CDR3 here is CASSPGSFSYEQYF. The DNA for the CDR3 is TGTGCCAGCAGCCCCGGGTCTTTCTCCTACGAGCAGTACTTC.

The rearrangement joins TRBV20-1 to TRBJ2-7, with D hard to call. CDR3 size: 11 residues. Germline assignment: CDR1 DFQATT and CDR2 SNEGSKA (reference sequence). Trimming took 1 base from V and 5 from J, leaving 6 bases between them. The CDR3 loop reads CSARGADEQYF. The CDR3 DNA sequence: TGCAGTGCTAGAGGGGCTGACGAGCAGTACTTC.

This chain links TRBV6-1 with TRBJ2-7; 8 bases are shared with TRBD2. CDR1 is MNHNS and CDR2 is SASEGT in the germline V gene. J was trimmed by 3 bases and V by 6 bases; bases with no gene match: 13. The CDR3 has 16 amino acids. The CDR3 sequence is CASSEMAAGEIYEQYF. The CDR3 coding sequence is TGTGCCAGCAGCGAAATGGCAGCGGGAGAAATCTACGAGCAGTACTTC.

The rearrangement links TRBV5-1 to TRBJ1-4; the D is unclear. The CDR3 spans 15 residues. V dropped 0 bases and J dropped 7 bases, with 13 bases sitting between them. From germline, CDR1 is SGHRS and CDR2 YFSETQ. In DNA form, the CDR3 reads TGCGCCAGCAGCTTGGGTCACGTCAGCGGTGAAAAACTGTTTTTT. Translation gives CASSLGHVSGEKLFF.

V usage is TRBV12-3 or TRBV12-4 and J usage is TRBJ1-4, with D perhaps TRBD1 (6 bases). The CDR3 loop spans 13 amino acids. The V gene lost 3 bases and the J gene lost 8 bases, with 10 bases spanning the gap. CDR3 coding DNA: TGTGCCAGCAGTTTCCAGGGGAGCGAAAAACTGTTTTTT. The encoded protein is CASSFQGSEKLFF.

The sample holds one count of this clone. The chain uses TRBV28 and TRBJ1-2; weak D call: TRBD1 (5 bases). The V gene lost 6 bases and the J gene lost 4 bases, with 12 bases spanning the gap. This CDR3 spans 13 amino acids. The V gene's germline CDR1 is MDHEN and CDR2 SYDVKM. Here the CDR3 reads CASRSGTGYGYTF. In DNA form, the CDR3 reads TGTGCCAGCAGGTCCGGGACTGGCTATGGCTACACCTTC.

This clone was picked up a small number of times. V gene TRBV19 combines with J gene TRBJ1-3, with D unresolved. Trimming took off 3 bases at V and 0 bases at J, with 12 bases between the two ends. There are 16 residues in the CDR3. CDR1 is LNHDA and CDR2 is SQIVND in the germline V gene (reference sequence). This CDR3 reads CASSILQTSSGNTIYF. CDR3 coding DNA: TGTGCCAGTAGTATTCTACAGACCAGCTCTGGAAACACCATATATTTT.

The chain recombines TRBV20-1 with TRBJ1-1, with 8 bases matching TRBD1. J gave up 7 bases and V 5 bases, and 3 bases lay outside the gene matches. CDR1 is DFQATT and CDR2 is SNEGSKA in the germline V gene (reference sequence). This CDR3 is built from 11 residues. The CDR3 is CSAQGAGEAFF. DNA for the CDR3: TGCAGTGCTCAGGGGGCGGGTGAAGCTTTCTTT.